Below, 4 T cell receptor beta chains from the same sample are listed, as sequenced in a study of cytomegalovirus exposure and HLA in healthy donors. 60 Vbeta and 13 Jbeta primers were used in PCR. TCRdb's copy holds only in-frame clones and misses some; the assay was immunoSEQ multiplex PCR. The data show under 200,000 clones, over 60% seen once. The material sequenced was PBMCs. The origin of the receptors is a woman aged 40 to 50 in good health and CMV-seronegative.

V gene TRBV11-2 combines with J gene TRBJ2-7, with TRBD2 matching over 10 bases. The CDR3 has 17 residues. Losses at the gene ends were 4 bases for V and 6 bases for J; bases not matched to a gene: 15. Germline CDR1 reads SGHAT; CDR2 reads FQNNGV. The CDR3 DNA reads TGTGCCAGCAGCTACACCTCAGCGGGACTAGCGAGTCTCGAGCAGTACTTC. It codes for CASSYTSAGLASLEQYF. The whole variable domain, filled in from reference TRBV11-2 and TRBJ2-7, reads EAGVAQSPRYKIIEKRQSVAFWCNPISGHATLYWYQQILGQGPKLLIQFQNNGVVDDSQLPKDRFSAERLKGVDSTLKIQPAKLEDSAVYLCASSYTSAGLASLEQYFGPGTRLTVT.

This clone was detected once. The chain recombines TRBV7-9 with TRBJ2-5; 8 bases line up with TRBD1. V was clipped by 6 bases and J by 2 bases; unmatched bases: 5. Germline loops: CDR1 SEHNR, CDR2 FQNEAQ (reference sequence). The CDR3 runs 14 residues. The CDR3 protein is CASRVTGAQETQYF. The CDR3 region has the DNA TGTGCCAGCAGGGTGACAGGGGCGCAAGAGACCCAGTACTTC.

The rearrangement links TRBV9 to TRBJ1-6, with D tentatively TRBD1 (5 bases). V was cut by 2 bases and J by 10 bases, with 13 bases left in between. The CDR3 length is 14 residues. The germline V gene encodes CDR1 SGDLS and CDR2 YYNGEE. The CDR3: CASSVAGAESPLHF. The CDR3 DNA reads TGTGCCAGCAGCGTGGCTGGGGCTGAGTCACCCCTCCACTTT. Full variable domain (outside the CDR3, taken from reference TRBV9 and TRBJ1-6): DSGVTQTPKHLITATGQRVTLRCSPRSGDLSVYWYQQSLDQGLQFLIQYYNGEERAKGNILERFSAQQFPDLHSELNLSSLELGDSALYFCASSVAGAESPLHFGNGTRLTVT.

The chain is built from TRBV4-2 and TRBJ2-2; TRBD2 might be the D (6 bases). V was cut by 1 base and J by 2 bases, with 17 bases left in between. The CDR3 runs 18 residues. Germline CDR1 and CDR2: LGHNA and YNFKEQ. The CDR3 region has the DNA TGTGCCAGCAGCCAAGGGGCTGCCGGCGGGGTCAACACCGGGGAGCTGTTTTTT. Protein sequence: CASSQGAAGGVNTGELFF.